This TCR beta chain comes out of a study of CD8+CD57+ T cells in acquired aplastic anemia. Study as a whole: Average DNA yield from sorted CD4+ and CD8+ cells was approximately 3 ug.

Study-wide findings and caveats: Overlap between patients and controls comprised just under 30 CD8+ CDR3 sequences.

About this clonotype: Its specificity is not known.

The use of genomic DNA as template underpinned the TCR beta VDJ and CDR3 profiling. One entry per CDR3 protein results from TCRdb running MiXCR on the reads. The sample holds around 430,000 distinct CDR3 sequences, roughly a third seen once. CDR1 DFQATT and CDR2 SNEGSKA come from the germline V gene (reference sequence). The CDR3 is 15 residues long. Trimming stripped 3 bases from V and 1 base from J, with 15 bases between. Patients included in sequencing had previously demonstrated CD8+CD57+ cell expansion by flow cytometry. Everyone among the patients had severe acquired aplastic anemia. J is TRBJ1-1 and V is TRBV20-1, with a possible D match to TRBD1 (6 bases). The sample comprised sorted CD4+, CD8+, or CD8+CD57+ T cells (not recorded which) from PBMCs. The sequence derives from a human donor with aplastic anemia. The CDR3, as DNA: TGCAGTGCTAGGCCCCCGAGACAGGCGAACACTGAAGCTTTCTTT. Translated: CSARPPRQANTEAFF.